Following are 23 T cell receptor beta chains from one sample sequenced in a study of T cell responses to AZD1222 COVID-19 vaccine. Here immunoSEQ multiplex PCR was the method, and the copy in TCRdb shows in-frame clones only, minus some. Here the sample spans roughly 70,000 clones, roughly 87% being singletons. Here the sequenced sample was peripheral blood, taken on day 0 of AZD1222 vaccination. The receptors were sampled from an adult in good health.

The chain uses TRBV15 and TRBJ2-7, with a possible D match to TRBD2 (6 bases). The V gene lost 6 bases and the J gene lost 3 bases, with 15 bases spanning the gap. This CDR3 region has 14 residues. CDR1 LNHNV and CDR2 YYDKDF come from the germline V gene (reference sequence). The chain's CDR3 is CATRFGGEYYEQYF. The CDR3 DNA follows: TGTGCCACCAGATTCGGGGGAGAGTACTACGAGCAGTACTTC.

The V gene is TRBV3-1 (or the pseudogene TRBV3-2), the J gene TRBJ2-3, with a weak D call TRBD2 (7 bases). The CDR3 totals 13 residues. Germline V gene data show CDR1 as LGHDT and CDR2 as YNNKEL (reference sequence). V was clipped by 8 bases and J by 3 bases, with 12 bases between them. CDR3 bases: TGTGCCAGCGGGGGGGCTCTAACAGATACGCAGTATTTT. Translation gives CASGGALTDTQYF.

The rearrangement links TRBV2 to TRBJ1-2, with D perhaps TRBD1 (5 bases). V shed 2 bases and J shed 4 bases, with 17 bases lying between them. Germline values: CDR1 SNHLY, CDR2 FYNNEI. The CDR3 contains 16 residues. The CDR3 coding sequence is TGTGCCAGCAGTGAATTAACGTCAGGGTACGGCTATGGCTACACCTTC. This codes for CASSELTSGYGYGYTF.

CDR3 nucleotide sequence: TGTGCCAGCAGCTTGTTTCGGCAGGGATGGGAGACCCAGTACTTC. Its translation is CASSLFRQGWETQYF. This chain joins TRBV5-6 and TRBJ2-5, with D possibly matching TRBD1 (5 bases). The length of the CDR3 is 15 residues. The germline CDR1 and CDR2 sequences are SGHDT and YYEEEE. V was clipped by 1 base and J by 5 bases, with 15 bases between them.

The chain carries TRBV4-2 and TRBJ2-5; D gene unclear. With 0 bases removed from V and 1 base from J, the gap between germline ends came to 12 bases. Germline CDR1 is LGHNA and CDR2 is YNFKEQ. The CDR3 loop spans 16 amino acids. The CDR3 here is CASSQDVGAGQETQYF. The CDR3, as DNA: TGTGCCAGCAGCCAAGATGTGGGCGCAGGCCAAGAGACCCAGTACTTC.

V gene TRBV3-1 (or the pseudogene TRBV3-2) combines with J gene TRBJ1-4; D is unclear. From germline, CDR1 is LGHDT and CDR2 YNNKEL (reference sequence). The CDR3 consists of 16 residues. V was shortened by 1 base and J by 2 bases, with 11 bases between the two germline ends. The CDR3 coding sequence is TGTGCCAGCAGCCAAGTATCAGGACCCACTAATGAAAAACTGTTTTTT. Encoded protein: CASSQVSGPTNEKLFF.

The gene calls are TRBV4-3 and TRBJ2-1, with TRBD2 identical over 7 bases. CDR1 and CDR2 (germline): LGHNA, YSLEER. V was pared by 4 bases and J by 0 bases, with 3 bases of the junction left unmatched. This CDR3 has 15 residues. The CDR3 DNA follows: TGCGCCAGCAGCCGAGGCGGGGGCTCCTACAATGAGCAGTTCTTC. It specifies CASSRGGGSYNEQFF.

This chain links TRBV12-3 or TRBV12-4 with TRBJ1-1; TRBD1 aligns across 7 bases. V dropped 5 bases and J dropped 7; count of bases not matched to a gene: 7. The CDR3 has 13 amino acids. Here the CDR3 reads CASSTGERSEAFF. The DNA of the CDR3 is TGTGCCAGCAGTACAGGGGAGAGGAGTGAAGCTTTCTTT.

The chain joins TRBV7-6 to TRBJ1-1; TRBD1 matches 11 bases. Per germline, CDR1 SGHVS and CDR2 FNYEAQ. The CDR3 consists of 15 residues. V lost 1 base and J lost 3; bases outside the gene matches: 1. CDR3 nucleotides: TGTGCCAGCAGCTTAGGGGGACAGGGGGACACTGAAGCTTTCTTT. It codes for CASSLGGQGDTEAFF.

V gene TRBV12-3 or TRBV12-4 combines with J gene TRBJ1-1; D perhaps matches TRBD1 (5 bases). V lost 10 bases and J 4 bases, leaving 16 bases between the germline ends. The CDR3 spans 13 residues. The CDR3 protein is CATNSRAGTEAFF. CDR3 sequence (DNA): TGTGCCACCAATTCCAGGGCGGGCACTGAAGCTTTCTTT.

The chain employs TRBV3-1 (or the pseudogene TRBV3-2) and TRBJ1-2; 7 nucleotides match TRBD1. CDR1 is LGHDT, CDR2 YNNKEL, per germline (reference sequence). The CDR3 loop spans 14 amino acids. Germline trimming cut 0 bases from V and 8 bases from J; bases unmatched to any gene: 6. DNA for the CDR3: TGTGCCAGCAGCCAAGATTGGAAGGACAGGGGCTACACCTTC. It is translated as CASSQDWKDRGYTF.

The chain employs TRBV12-3 or TRBV12-4 and TRBJ2-1; D is ambiguous. The V end was cut by 9 bases, the J end by 9 bases, with 9 bases between. The CDR3 length is 10 residues. The chain's CDR3 is CASPRLEQFF. CDR3 DNA sequence: TGTGCCAGTCCTCGCCTTGAGCAGTTCTTC.

The count of this clone is one. The V gene is TRBV6-1, the J gene TRBJ2-3; D unresolved. Trimming removed 0 bases at V and 6 bases at J, with 4 bases between. The CDR3 has 12 residues. CDR1 is MNHNS and CDR2 is SASEGT in the germline V gene. CDR3 in amino acids: CASSEARDTQYF. CDR3 nucleotide sequence: TGTGCCAGCAGTGAAGCACGGGATACGCAGTATTTT.

The chain links TRBV20-1 to TRBJ2-5, with a possible D match to TRBD2 (5 bases). V lost 3 bases and J 4 bases, leaving 12 bases between the germline ends. The germline V gene encodes CDR1 DFQATT and CDR2 SNEGSKA (reference sequence). The CDR3 runs to 13 residues. The CDR3 region has the DNA TGCAGTGCTAGTGCCGTTCGGGGAGAGACCCAGTACTTC. Translation gives CSASAVRGETQYF.

The V call is TRBV9, the J call TRBJ1-2; 11 nucleotides align to TRBD1. Trimming removed 3 bases from V and 5 bases from J; junction bases left unmatched: 3. Germline V gene data show CDR1 as SGDLS and CDR2 as YYNGEE. This CDR3 is built from 14 residues. CDR3 residues: CASSDGTGGYGYTF. The CDR3 DNA sequence: TGTGCCAGCAGCGACGGGACAGGGGGATATGGCTACACCTTC.

The genes are TRBV20-1 and TRBJ2-1; D is uncertain. CDR3 size: 15 residues. V was shortened by 3 bases and J by 0 bases, with 12 bases between the two germline ends. CDR1 DFQATT and CDR2 SNEGSKA come from the germline V gene (reference sequence). The DNA of the CDR3 is TGCAGTGCTAGTATCGGGTCTAGCTCCTACAATGAGCAGTTCTTC. It translates to CSASIGSSSYNEQFF.

The chain employs TRBV5-1 and TRBJ2-2; 8 nucleotides match TRBD1. The germline V gene encodes CDR1 SGHRS and CDR2 YFSETQ. This CDR3 has 14 residues. V dropped 5 bases and J dropped 7; count of bases not matched to a gene: 7. The DNA for the CDR3 is TGCGCCAGCAGTCGGACAGGGCGGTTCGGGGAGCTGTTTTTT. It translates to CASSRTGRFGELFF.

As DNA, the CDR3 is TGCAGCGTTGAATCTGGCGGCACAGATACGCAGTATTTT. It is translated as CSVESGGTDTQYF. The V gene is TRBV29-1, the J gene TRBJ2-3, with D unresolved. Germline CDR1 and CDR2: SQVTM and ANQGSEA. This CDR3 spans 13 amino acids. Trimming removed 2 bases at V and 1 base at J, with 7 bases between.

The chain carries TRBV5-6 and TRBJ2-6; D might be TRBD1 (6 bases). The CDR3 covers 19 residues. The germline V gene encodes CDR1 SGHDT and CDR2 YYEEEE. The V end was cut by 4 bases, the J end by 0 bases, with 20 bases between. The CDR3 loop reads CASSPGHQTFGSGANVLTF. The CDR3 bases are TGTGCCAGCAGCCCGGGACACCAAACCTTTGGCTCTGGGGCCAACGTCCTGACTTTC.

This chain uses TRBV19 with TRBJ1-5; possible D gene TRBD1, 5 bases. The CDR3 extends over 16 amino acids. The germline V gene encodes CDR1 LNHDA and CDR2 SQIVND (reference sequence). Trimming took 7 bases from V and 2 from J, leaving 18 bases between them. The CDR3 here is CASKGEGRTGNQPQHF. The DNA for the CDR3 is TGTGCCAGTAAAGGGGAAGGGCGGACCGGCAATCAGCCCCAGCATTTT.

The genes are TRBV7-2 and TRBJ2-7; 7 nucleotides line up with TRBD2. CDR3 length equals 13 residues. V trimming: 8 bases; J trimming: 3 bases; junction bases outside the gene matches: 7. CDR1 and CDR2 from the germline V gene are SGHTA and FQGNSA. In DNA form, the CDR3 reads TGTGCCAGCTCCCGGGGGGTCGTCTACGAGCAGTACTTC. This codes for CASSRGVVYEQYF.

V gene TRBV3-1 (or the pseudogene TRBV3-2) combines with J gene TRBJ2-3, with D perhaps matching TRBD2 (5 bases). Germline V gene data show CDR1 as LGHDT and CDR2 as YNNKEL (reference sequence). Between the trimmed V and J ends, which lost 2 bases and 2 bases, there was a span of 26 bases. The CDR3 has 20 residues. For the CDR3, the DNA is TGTGCCAGCAGCCAAACCCTATCCCTCGAGGGTACCGTAAACACAGATACGCAGTATTTT. Residues: CASSQTLSLEGTVNTDTQYF.

This clone came up once. The chain recombines TRBV29-1 with TRBJ2-7; the D gene is possibly TRBD2 (5 bases). The germline gives CDR1 SQVTM, CDR2 ANQGSEA. Trimming took 0 bases from V and 3 from J, leaving 6 bases between them. The CDR3 has 12 amino acids. This chain's CDR3 is CSVEEGSYEQYF. The CDR3 bases are TGCAGCGTTGAAGAGGGGAGCTACGAGCAGTACTTC.